These T cell receptor beta chains were read from a single sample in a study of blood T cell repertoires in COVID-19. The assay was immunoSEQ multiplex PCR, and TCRdb's table has in-frame clones only and misses some. Counted here are approximately 220,000 clones, about 83% occurring once; the ten biggest clones make up more than 8%. The sample consisted of peripheral blood. The receptors were gathered from a woman between 50 and 59 years old with acute or convalescent COVID-19. The CDR3 runs from the conserved cysteine through the conserved F or W. Each record gives: J gene, V gene, CDR3 protein.

TRBJ1-1 | TRBV10-3 | CAISETDRGRQAEAFF
TRBJ1-1 | TRBV18 | CASSPQGANTEAFF
TRBJ1-6 | TRBV24-1 | CATSDLRGQGAPPLHF
TRBJ2-7 | TRBV7-2 | CASSLEASPTAEQYF
TRBJ2-1 | TRBV5-1 | CASAPGLASFNSYNEQFF
TRBJ2-6 | TRBV12-3/TRBV12-4 | CASMLDRNVLTF
TRBJ2-4 | TRBV5-1 | CASSEGGTGAKNIQYF
TRBJ2-7 | TRBV5-3 | CARWASSYEQYF
TRBJ1-2 | TRBV5-6 | CASSVGAQRQNYGYTF
TRBJ2-2 | TRBV27 | CASRGREGLDTGELFF
TRBJ2-7 | TRBV10-2 | CASSRGLTPSYEQYF
TRBJ1-2 | TRBV28 | CASRQPPDIQGYTF
TRBJ2-6 | TRBV5-1 | CASSLGAGANVLTF
TRBJ2-3 | TRBV5-6 | CASSLGLAGGITDTQYF